This TCR beta chain comes out of a study of identical twins. Unique molecular identifiers were present on cDNA, and template switching added a universal primer site. In TCRdb, the 5' RACE reads were re-called with MiXCR into one record per CDR3 protein. This table holds just under 650,000 distinct CDR3 sequences, under 8.5% found once. On this clonotype itself: The target antigen is unknown.

Study-wide points: In cord blood, abundant beta clonotypes had fewer insertions; memory showed no trend. A partial confounding effect on zero-insertion analyses could come from invariant MAIT and iNKT cells. Twins' excess sharing was less marked for out-of-frame beta sequences.

Separately, the same data were catalogued under a study of yellow fever vaccine responses in identical twins.

The sequence came from a woman younger than 30 in good health. Sequenced material: PBMCs.

The chain's CDR3 is CASRGTENTEAFF. CDR3 bases: TGTGCCAGCAGGGGGACAGAGAACACTGAAGCTTTCTTT. The chain uses TRBV6-1 and TRBJ1-1, with TRBD1 matching 7 bases. The CDR3 consists of 13 residues. Germline lookup yields CDR1 MNHNS and CDR2 SASEGT. The trim removed 6 bases at V and 1 base at J, leaving 2 bases unmatched.